These T cell receptor beta chains were read from a single sample in a study of metastatic and nonmetastatic thyroid tumors. TCRdb re-called clones from the PCR reads using MiXCR. The data show 15,000 to 25,000 clones, with about 35% seen just once and roughly 23% held by the top ten. The source material was tumor tissue. The source is a female donor with papillary thyroid cancer or a benign thyroid nodule (not recorded which). Some clones in this sample may be carry-over from other donors' samples. Each CDR3 is given with its conserved first and last residue. The D gene is left open where the match is weak. Clone size is shown for a subset of rows, as once, few, many or a class of expanded clone.

d_call	j_call	v_call	clone_size	cdr3_nt	cdr3_aa
-	TRBJ2-2	TRBV12-3/TRBV12-4	-	TGTGCCAGCAGTCCTACCGTTGGGGTCACCGGGGAGCTGTTTTTT	CASSPTVGVTGELFF
TRBD1	TRBJ1-6	TRBV28	-	TGTGCCAGCAGTCGCGACAGGGGGCGTAATTCACCCCTCCACTTT	CASSRDRGRNSPLHF
TRBD1	TRBJ2-7	TRBV11-1	-	TGTGCCAGCAGCCACCCGGGACAGGGGTTTAGCTCCTACGAGCAGTACTTC	CASSHPGQGFSSYEQYF
-	TRBJ2-7	TRBV20-1	-	TGCAGTGCTAGAGAAGGTGGAGGCTCCTACGAGCAGTACTTC	CSAREGGGSYEQYF
TRBD2	TRBJ2-1	TRBV15	-	TGTGCCACCAGCGCCGGACTAGCGGGGGGGCACTTCTTC	CATSAGLAGGHFF
TRBD1	TRBJ1-2	TRBV27	-	TGTGCCAGCAGAGATGGGACAGTGCTTGGCTACACCTTC	CASRDGTVLGYTF
-	TRBJ2-7	TRBV11-3	few	TGTGCCAGCAGCTTAGATCCTCGCTACGAGCAGTACTTC	CASSLDPRYEQYF
-	TRBJ1-2	TRBV20-1	-	TGCAGTGCTAGAGGATTTGGGGAGGGTTCGGGCTACACCTTC	CSARGFGEGSGYTF
-	TRBJ2-3	TRBV5-5	-	TGTGCCAGCATCCGAGGCGGGGGCACAGATACGCAGTATTTT	CASIRGGGTDTQYF
TRBD2	TRBJ2-1	TRBV20-1	few	TGCAGTGCTATGACTAGCGGGGGAGTCAATGAGCAGTTCTTC	CSAMTSGGVNEQFF
TRBD2	TRBJ2-3	TRBV11-2	-	TGTGCCAGCAGCTTAGGCGGGGCGGGAGTACTCTCAGATACGCAGTATTTT	CASSLGGAGVLSDTQYF
-	TRBJ2-2	TRBV11-2	-	TGTGCCAGCAGCTTAGTAGCGGAGTCGAACACCTGGGAGCTGTTTTTT	CASSLVAESNTWELFF
TRBD1	TRBJ2-1	TRBV3-1	-	TGTGCCAGCAGCCAGGGGACAGGGATCTACAATGAGCAGTTCTTC	CASSQGTGIYNEQFF
-	TRBJ1-4	TRBV5-1	once	TGCGCCAGCAGCTGGGGGCCTGGTGAAAAACTGTTTTTT	CASSWGPGEKLFF
-	TRBJ2-1	TRBV9	-	TGTGCCAGCAGCGTAGAATGGGGGACCCTATACAATGAGCAGTTCTTC	CASSVEWGTLYNEQFF
TRBD2	TRBJ2-1	TRBV28	-	TGTGCCAGCAACTCGCCGACTAGCTCCTCCTACAATGAGCAGTTCTTC	CASNSPTSSSYNEQFF
TRBD1	TRBJ2-1	TRBV7-2	few	TGTGCCAGCAGCTTAGCCGCGGACAGGTACAATGAGCAGTTCTTC	CASSLAADRYNEQFF
-	TRBJ1-4	TRBV20-1	-	TGCAGTGCTAGAGAGATCGCAGGTGCAGGGGAAAAACTGTTTTTT	CSAREIAGAGEKLFF
-	TRBJ2-1	TRBV11-2	-	TGTGCCAGCAGCGCACTAGGTCTTGGGGCCAATGAGCAGTTCTTC	CASSALGLGANEQFF
TRBD1	TRBJ2-7	TRBV6-2/TRBV6-3	few	TGTGCCAGCAGTTACGATCTGACAGGGGAGACCTACGAGCAGTACTTC	CASSYDLTGETYEQYF
TRBD1	TRBJ2-1	TRBV6-1	few	TGTGCCAGCAGTTCTAGGACAGGCTTCAATGAGCAGTTCTTC	CASSSRTGFNEQFF
-	TRBJ2-7	TRBV29-1	-	TGCAGCGTTGAAGGGCAGGGCGGGTACGAGCAGTACTTC	CSVEGQGGYEQYF
-	TRBJ2-3	TRBV28	-	TGTGCCAGCAGTCCCGTCGATCGTGAAAATACGCAGTATTTT	CASSPVDRENTQYF
TRBD2	TRBJ2-3	TRBV5-1	few	TGCGCCAGCAGCTTGGGGACTAGCGGGAGAACAGATACGCAGTATTTT	CASSLGTSGRTDTQYF
-	TRBJ1-2	TRBV6-6	few	TGTGCCAGCAGTTACTCGGGACCGAGTAACTATGGCTACACCTTC	CASSYSGPSNYGYTF
-	TRBJ1-1	TRBV28	-	TGTGCCAGCAGTTTACCACTCCGACAGACACAACCACAAGCTTTCTTT	CASSLPLRQTQPQAFF
-	TRBJ2-3	TRBV4-2	-	TGTGCCAGCAGCGAAGGATCGGGGGACACAGATACGCAGTATTTT	CASSEGSGDTDTQYF
TRBD2	TRBJ2-5	TRBV5-1	-	TGCGCCAGCAGCTTAACGGGAGGCGGGGAAGAGACCCAGTACTTC	CASSLTGGGEETQYF
-	TRBJ1-5	TRBV19	few	TGTGCCAGTAGCAATGGTGGTTACAATAATCAGCCCCAGCATTTT	CASSNGGYNNQPQHF
-	TRBJ2-7	TRBV28	few	TGTGCCAGCATATCCGTGGGGAGCTACGAGCAGTACTTC	CASISVGSYEQYF
TRBD1	TRBJ1-5	TRBV6-1	-	TGTGCCAGCAGCCGAACAGGGGGCGAGCCCCAGCATTTT	CASSRTGGEPQHF
-	TRBJ1-2	TRBV28	-	TGTGCCAGCAGTTTAACGGGGGACCCCTATGGCTACACCTTC	CASSLTGDPYGYTF
-	TRBJ2-1	TRBV5-1	-	TGCGCCAGCAGCTTGAAGGGGGACTTTTACAATGAGCAGTTCTTC	CASSLKGDFYNEQFF
-	TRBJ2-6	TRBV7-9	-	TGTGCCAGCAGCTCACAAGTCTCTGGGGCCAACGTCCTGACTTTC	CASSSQVSGANVLTF
-	TRBJ1-6	TRBV3-1	-	TGTGCCAGCAGCCCCAGGGTTGGGAATTCACCCCTCCACTTT	CASSPRVGNSPLHF
TRBD1	TRBJ2-7	TRBV6-5	-	TGTGCCAGCAGGTACGAACAGGGGGCAGGCGAGCAGTACTTC	CASRYEQGAGEQYF
-	TRBJ2-5	TRBV6-1	-	TGTGCCAGCAACGTAGAGTGGGGACCCTCGAGGACCCAGTACTTC	CASNVEWGPSRTQYF
-	TRBJ2-7	TRBV24-1	few	TGTGCCACCAGTGATTGGTGGGACGGCGCCTACGAGCAGTACTTC	CATSDWWDGAYEQYF
-	TRBJ1-3	TRBV9	-	TGTGCCAGCAGCGTAAGTTCGGGCGAGAGCTCTGGAAACACCATATATTTT	CASSVSSGESSGNTIYF
-	TRBJ2-7	TRBV7-2	-	TGTGCCAGCAGCTTAGGTTTAGGGAAGTACGAGCAGTACTTC	CASSLGLGKYEQYF
TRBD1	TRBJ2-1	TRBV20-1	-	TGCAGTGCTAGACGGGGGACAGGCGCCTCTAGGAATGAGCAGTTCTTC	CSARRGTGASRNEQFF
-	TRBJ2-2	TRBV20-1	-	TGCAGTGCCCCACTTCAGGGGGGGAGGACTGGGGAGCTGTTTTTT	CSAPLQGGRTGELFF
-	TRBJ1-2	TRBV28	few	TGTGCCAGCAGTACGGTCTATGGCTACACCTTC	CASSTVYGYTF
TRBD1	TRBJ2-7	TRBV4-3	-	TGCGCCAGCAGCCATATTCTGACAGGGGTCTACGAGCAGTACTTC	CASSHILTGVYEQYF
-	TRBJ1-1	TRBV6-4	few	TGTGCCAGCAGTGTGACAGTGAACACTGAAGCTTTCTTT	CASSVTVNTEAFF
-	TRBJ2-1	TRBV12-3/TRBV12-4	few	TGTGCCAGCAGTTTGTTTCTAGCGTCAAATGAGCAGTTCTTC	CASSLFLASNEQFF
-	TRBJ2-7	TRBV20-1	-	TGCAGTGCTTATAAGGAAGACTTCTACGAGCAGTACTTC	CSAYKEDFYEQYF
TRBD2	TRBJ2-7	TRBV28	-	TGTGCCAGCAGGTCTAGCGGGCCTCCTAACGAGCAGTACTTC	CASRSSGPPNEQYF
-	TRBJ1-3	TRBV15	few	TGTGCCACCAGCAGAGATCCCGGAAACACCATATATTTT	CATSRDPGNTIYF
TRBD2	TRBJ2-1	TRBV5-1	-	TGCGCCAGCAGCTTGGAGGGACTAGCGGGTAACAATGAGCAGTTCTTC	CASSLEGLAGNNEQFF
-	TRBJ1-2	TRBV7-9	-	TGTGCCAGCAGCAAAACAGGGAACTATGGCTACACCTTC	CASSKTGNYGYTF
-	TRBJ2-7	TRBV18	-	TGTGCCAGCTCACCAGAAGGGGCTTACTACGAGCAGTACTTC	CASSPEGAYYEQYF
TRBD2	TRBJ2-7	TRBV18	-	TGTGCCAGCTCACTGGGGAATAGCGGGAGAGACGAGCAGTACTTC	CASSLGNSGRDEQYF
-	TRBJ2-1	TRBV6-5	-	TGTGCCAGCAGTGACTCCCACGGATCCTACAATGAGCAGTTCTTC	CASSDSHGSYNEQFF
TRBD1	TRBJ1-2	TRBV6-2/TRBV6-3	few	TGTGCCAGCAGCCCAGGGGGCCGGCCAGTCTATGGCTACACCTTC	CASSPGGRPVYGYTF
-	TRBJ1-5	TRBV18	-	TGTGCCAGCTCACCACCGCCAGGGAGGGGGCAGCCCCAGCATTTT	CASSPPPGRGQPQHF
-	TRBJ1-2	TRBV20-1	once	TGCAGTGCTAGGCGGTACAGCACTAACTATGGCTACACCTTC	CSARRYSTNYGYTF
TRBD2	TRBJ2-1	TRBV30	-	TGTGCCTGGCGAGGACTAGCGGGGGTGAATGAGCAGTTCTTC	CAWRGLAGVNEQFF
-	TRBJ1-2	TRBV30	-	TGTGCCTGGAGCGCGGAGGAGGGAGGCGGCTACACCTTC	CAWSAEEGGGYTF